These 10 T cell receptor beta chains share one sample of origin, sequenced in a study of response to subunit inactivated influenza vaccine. One entry per CDR3 protein, called by TCRdb with MiXCR from the RT-PCR reads. The sample carries approximately 290,000 distinct CDR3 sequences, about 20% recorded once. The source material was PBMCs from blood, sampled 21 months after vaccination. The receptor set was obtained from a man between 50 and 70 years old who received an inactivated influenza vaccine.

The chain has TRBV4-3 and TRBJ2-3, with no clear D. Per the germline V gene, CDR1 is LGHNA and CDR2 is YSLEER. The CDR3 has 16 residues. V was pared by 3 bases and J by 4 bases, with 17 bases between. CDR3 amino acids: CASSHGGSVGADTQYF. CDR3 sequence (DNA): TGCGCCAGCAGCCACGGTGGGTCTGTGGGCGCAGATACGCAGTATTTT.

The chain joins TRBV27 to TRBJ2-5; D remains unclear. Looked up from germline, CDR1 is MNHEY and CDR2 is SMNVEV (reference sequence). Trimming took off 5 bases at V and 4 bases at J, with 11 bases between the two ends. The CDR3 spans 13 residues. CDR3 nucleotides: TGTGCCAGCAGTAGAAGGAGTGGAGAGACCCAGTACTTC. Protein product: CASSRRSGETQYF.

This clonotype was observed many times. The chain has TRBV12-3 or TRBV12-4 and TRBJ1-1, with D unclear. Trimming removed 7 bases at V and 6 bases at J, with 15 bases between. This CDR3 comprises 13 residues. CDR3 coding DNA: TGTGCCAGCACCTCGGACTTCCCCGCTGAAGCTTTCTTT. The encoded protein is CASTSDFPAEAFF.

This clonotype has more than one count but fewer than ten. This sequence joins TRBV6-1 and TRBJ1-4; D is uncertain. The germline CDR1 and CDR2 sequences are MNHNS and SASEGT. This CDR3 is built from 16 residues. Trimming removed 7 bases from V and 0 bases from J, with 15 bases in between. The CDR3 sequence is CASMADAGSTNEKLFF. For the CDR3, the DNA is TGTGCCAGCATGGCGGACGCCGGATCAACTAATGAAAAACTGTTTTTT.

The chain employs TRBV15 and TRBJ2-7; no clear D. Germline V gene lookup returns CDR1 LNHNV and CDR2 YYDKDF (reference sequence). V lost 0 bases to trimming and J lost 4 bases, with 13 bases between them. The CDR3 extends over 15 amino acids. The chain's CDR3 is CATSRDILPSYEQYF. CDR3 nucleotides: TGTGCCACCAGCAGAGATATACTACCTAGTTACGAGCAGTACTTC.

This clonotype was seen ten or more times. V usage is TRBV20-1 and J usage is TRBJ1-2; D gene ambiguous. Germline V gene sequence: CDR1 DFQATT, CDR2 SNEGSKA (reference sequence). CDR3 length equals 15 residues. Between the trimmed V and J ends, which lost 0 bases and 2 bases, there was a span of 13 bases. This CDR3 reads CSAREGGLLNYGYTF. CDR3 nucleotide sequence: TGCAGTGCTAGAGAGGGCGGGCTCCTCAACTATGGCTACACCTTC.

This clonotype was observed a handful of times. The chain combines TRBV29-1 with TRBJ2-2; D gene unclear. The ends were cut back, 0 bases at V and 2 bases at J, with 13 bases in the middle. The CDR3 is 16 amino acids. Germline CDR1 SQVTM, CDR2 ANQGSEA. The CDR3 region is CSVEDSAQTNTGELFF. The CDR3 DNA reads as TGCAGCGTTGAAGATTCAGCGCAAACTAACACCGGGGAGCTGTTTTTT.

The chain is built from TRBV7-2 and TRBJ1-5; TRBD1 matches at 8 bases. V trimming: 8 bases; J trimming: 4 bases; junction bases outside the gene matches: 4. The CDR3 extends over 13 amino acids. Germline V gene lookup returns CDR1 SGHTA and CDR2 FQGNSA. Here the CDR3 reads CASGTGPNQPQHF. The CDR3 DNA reads as TGTGCCAGCGGGACAGGTCCTAATCAGCCCCAGCATTTT.

The chain carries TRBV19 and TRBJ2-1; D remains ambiguous. From germline, CDR1 is LNHDA and CDR2 SQIVND (reference sequence). V lost 4 bases, J lost 0 bases, and 10 bases lay in between. This CDR3 is built from 15 residues. CDR3 in DNA: TGTGCCAGTAGTAGCTCCATAAGCTCCTACAATGAGCAGTTCTTC. It specifies CASSSSISSYNEQFF.

The chain links TRBV6-5 to TRBJ2-2; 12 bases are shared with TRBD2. The CDR3 is 16 residues long. J lost 5 bases, V lost 2 bases, and 3 bases had no gene match. CDR1 and CDR2 (germline): MNHEY, SVGAGI. CDR3: CASSYTTSGRTGELFF. CDR3 in DNA: TGTGCCAGCAGTTACACGACTAGCGGGAGAACCGGGGAGCTGTTTTTT.